This T cell receptor beta chain was retrieved from a study of PD-1 blockade in classical Hodgkin lymphoma. All the patients suffered relapse after autologous stem cell transplantation, and brentuximab vedotin exposure differed. The sample holds a few counts of this clone. This table comes from immunoSEQ multiplex PCR, and its TCRdb copy is limited to in-frame clones, with some not included. The sample carries around 2,200 clones, 58% recorded once. V lost 7 bases, J lost 1 base, and 13 bases lay in between. Germline CDR1 and CDR2: MNHEY and SVGAGI. The CDR3 totals 14 residues. The sequence derives from a human donor with classical Hodgkin lymphoma. Specimen: peripheral blood mononuclear cells (PBMCs), collected at baseline. The V call is TRBV6-5, the J call TRBJ1-1; D might be TRBD1 (5 bases). CDR3 sequence reads: CASTSRGRNTEAFF. CDR3 DNA: TGTGCCAGCACGAGTCGGGGCAGGAACACTGAAGCTTTCTTT.